This T cell receptor (beta chain) was captured in a study of blood T cell repertoires in COVID-19. The V end was cut by 4 bases, the J end by 12 bases, with 8 bases between. The CDR3 runs to 10 residues. Germline-derived CDR1 and CDR2 are SGHNT and YYREEE (reference sequence). This clone was picked up one time. This table comes from immunoSEQ multiplex PCR, and its TCRdb copy is limited to in-frame clones, with some not included. The data hold around 190,000 clones, with more than 70% observed a single time. The chain carries TRBV5-4 and TRBJ2-1; D might be TRBD2 (5 bases). Specimen: PBMCs or T cells enriched from blood (not recorded which). The origin of this receptor is a man aged 35-49 years with acute COVID-19. CDR3 sequence reads: CASSPGLQFF. The CDR3 coding sequence is TGTGCCAGCAGCCCGGGATTGCAGTTCTTC.